One sample yielded the 29 T cell receptor beta chains listed below, sequenced in a study of T cells after yellow fever vaccination. One entry per CDR3 protein, called by TCRdb with MiXCR from the 5' RACE reads. This table has around 40,000 distinct CDR3 sequences, roughly 7% appearing once. Sequenced here: CD8+ T cells not binding an NS4B(214-222) dextramer, sorted from PBMCs, sampled 45 days after the yellow fever booster vaccination. These receptors came from a man aged 30 to 45 who received the YFV17D yellow fever vaccine.

The V and J genes are TRBV9 and TRBJ2-1; 14 positions agree with TRBD2. After removal of 3 bases from V and 3 bases from J, the junction contained 2 bases not matched to a gene. CDR1 is SGDLS and CDR2 is YYNGEE in the germline V gene. The CDR3 sequence is 16 residues long. The CDR3 is CASSDGLAGGYNEQFF. The DNA for the CDR3 is TGTGCCAGCAGCGACGGACTAGCGGGAGGCTACAATGAGCAGTTCTTC.

The sample holds many counts of this clonotype. The chain carries TRBV4-3 and TRBJ1-2; perhaps TRBD1 as D (5 bases). Trimming took 0 bases from V and 6 from J, leaving 17 bases between them. The CDR3 spans 16 residues. Germline CDR1 and CDR2: LGHNA and YSLEER. The CDR3 here is CASSQDLAQVFHGYTF. The DNA of the CDR3 is TGCGCCAGCAGCCAAGATTTAGCACAGGTTTTCCATGGCTACACCTTC.

This clonotype was picked up many times. The chain recombines TRBV15 with TRBJ2-1; possibly TRBD2 for D (6 bases). Trimming removed 2 bases from V and 5 bases from J, with 16 bases in between. This CDR3 is 16 amino acids long. Germline lookup yields CDR1 LNHNV and CDR2 YYDKDF (reference sequence). The DNA of the CDR3 is TGTGCCACCAGCAGATCCCGGGACTCCGTTGACAATGAGCAGTTCTTC. Translating gives CATSRSRDSVDNEQFF.

This clonotype was recorded at least ten times. The rearrangement joins TRBV24-1 to TRBJ2-2; no firm D call. CDR3 length equals 15 residues. The V gene lost 5 bases and the J gene lost 6 bases, with 15 bases spanning the gap. Germline CDR1 reads KGHDR; CDR2 reads SFDVKD. In DNA form, the CDR3 reads TGTGCCACCAGTGCAAACCCTACTGGGGCCGGGGAGCTGTTTTTT. It yields the protein CATSANPTGAGELFF.

This clonotype has at least ten counts. The rearrangement uses TRBV27 and TRBJ2-7; 9 bases fit TRBD2. CDR3 length: 11 residues. CDR1 is MNHEY, CDR2 SMNVEV, per germline (reference sequence). Here the CDR3 DNA reads TGTGCGAGCGGGGGGAGGCACGAGCAGTACTTC. This codes for CASGGRHEQYF.

This clonotype was seen at least ten times. The chain joins TRBV18 to TRBJ2-7; possibly TRBD1 for D (8 bases). The germline V and J ends were trimmed by 3 bases and 5 bases, with 14 bases remaining between them. The germline CDR1 and CDR2 sequences are KGHSH and LQKENI. The CDR3 runs to 14 residues. Here the CDR3 reads CASSPTGGANEQYF. The DNA of the CDR3 is TGTGCCAGCTCACCCACAGGGGGGGCCAACGAGCAGTACTTC.

This clonotype was observed many times. V and J are TRBV5-1 and TRBJ2-2; 12 bases line up with TRBD2. The germline CDR1 and CDR2 sequences are SGHRS and YFSETQ. CDR3 size: 16 residues. J lost 8 bases, V lost 3 bases, and 8 bases had no gene match. CDR3 region: CASSWTSGIYGGELFF. The CDR3 DNA follows: TGCGCCAGCAGCTGGACTAGCGGGATTTATGGAGGGGAGCTGTTTTTT.

This sequence joins TRBV3-1 and TRBJ2-6, with no clear D. The CDR3 contains 15 residues. With 5 bases removed from V and 3 bases from J, the gap between germline ends came to 11 bases. In germline, CDR1 is LGHDT, CDR2 YNNKEL (reference sequence). This chain's CDR3 is CASSSGVGGANVLTF. The DNA of the CDR3 is TGTGCCAGCAGCAGTGGCGTTGGTGGGGCCAACGTCCTGACTTTC.

Worth noting for this clonotype: Just one base apart from a much larger clone, this may be a read error. The rearrangement links TRBV6-1 to TRBJ2-1; the match to TRBD2 covers 7 bases. This CDR3 comprises 15 residues. After removal of 5 bases from V and 7 bases from J, the junction contained 11 bases not matched to a gene. CDR1 and CDR2 (germline): MNHNS, SASEGT. The CDR3, as DNA: TGTGCCAGCAGTCTCCTATCGGGAGGTAGAAATGAGCAGTTCTTC. As protein: CASSLLSGGRNEQFF.

This clonotype was detected many times. The V gene is TRBV28, the J gene TRBJ2-5; 11 nucleotides line up with TRBD2. Germline trimming cut 8 bases from V and 4 bases from J; bases unmatched to any gene: 9. This CDR3 is built from 15 residues. Germline loops: CDR1 MDHEN, CDR2 SYDVKM. The CDR3 loop is CASRLAGGPLETQYF. For the CDR3, the DNA is TGTGCCAGCCGATTAGCGGGAGGGCCTTTAGAGACCCAGTACTTC.

This clonotype was recorded many times. J is TRBJ2-7 and V is TRBV6-2 or TRBV6-3, with a weak D call TRBD1 (6 bases). The CDR3 sequence is 16 residues long. The germline V gene has CDR1 MNHEY and CDR2 SVGEGT. V was clipped by 6 bases and J by 0 bases, with 18 bases between them. CDR3 residues: CASRGTQLRNSYEQYF. DNA of the CDR3: TGTGCCAGCAGGGGGACACAGCTTAGGAACTCCTACGAGCAGTACTTC.

This clonotype was found many times. The rearrangement links TRBV12-3 or TRBV12-4 to TRBJ2-5; D is uncertain. Trimming stripped 5 bases from V and 7 bases from J, with 8 bases between. The CDR3 has 11 amino acids. The DNA of the CDR3 is TGTGCCAGCAGTCCGGCCACGACCCAGTACTTC. Amino acids: CASSPATTQYF.

The table lists this clonotype with a few counts. The rearrangement joins TRBV7-9 to TRBJ2-7; D is perhaps TRBD1 (5 bases). V was pared by 4 bases and J by 2 bases, with 15 bases between. Per germline, CDR1 SEHNR and CDR2 FQNEAQ (reference sequence). The CDR3 contains 15 residues. Here the CDR3 DNA reads TGTGCCAGCAGCTCCCTCGTGACAGCTCCCTACGAGCAGTACTTC. It codes for CASSSLVTAPYEQYF. The whole variable domain, filled in from reference TRBV7-9 and TRBJ2-7, reads DTGVSQNPRHKITKRGQNVTFRCDPISEHNRLYWYRQTLGQGPEFLTYFQNEAQLEKSRLLSDRFSAERPKGSFSTLEIQRTEQGDSAMYLCASSSLVTAPYEQYFGPGTRLTVT.

This clonotype was counted ten times or more. The chain joins TRBV3-1 to TRBJ2-7; D tentatively fits TRBD1 or TRBD2 (5 bases each). CDR3 length equals 15 residues. Germline CDR1 LGHDT, CDR2 YNNKEL (reference sequence). V was pared by 4 bases and J by 3 bases, with 16 bases between. The CDR3 region has the DNA TGTGCCAGCAGCCTACTATACCGGGACCGCTACGAGCAGTACTTC. Amino acid sequence: CASSLLYRDRYEQYF.

This clonotype was recorded at least ten times. The genes are TRBV5-1 and TRBJ1-1; TRBD1 agrees at 7 bases. Trimming took 0 bases from V and 3 from J; bases not matched to a gene: 2. Per the germline V gene, CDR1 is SGHRS and CDR2 is YFSETQ. The CDR3 is 14 amino acids. The CDR3 loop reads CASSLATGDTEAFF. The CDR3, as DNA: TGCGCCAGCAGCTTGGCTACAGGGGACACTGAAGCTTTCTTT.

Comments on this clonotype: One junction end does not reproduce the germline sequence, and a read error may be involved. V usage is TRBV3-1 and J usage is TRBJ2-4; possibly TRBD1 for D (6 bases). Germline-derived CDR1 and CDR2 are LGHDT and YNNKEL (reference sequence). The CDR3 covers 18 residues. This CDR3 reads CARSPGQGPFLAKNIQYF. The CDR3 coding sequence is TGTGCCCGCAGCCCCGGTCAGGGGCCCTTTCTAGCCAAAAACATTCAGTACTTC.

This clonotype showed up many times. The V call is TRBV5-6, the J call TRBJ2-7, with 12 bases identical to TRBD2. Trimming at V came to 4 bases and at J to 4 bases, leaving 6 bases not matched to a gene. The CDR3 runs 15 residues. Germline V CDR1 and CDR2: SGHDT, YYEEEE. The CDR3 DNA reads TGTGCCAGCAGCAACCTAGCGGGAGGGCCTTACGAGCAGTACTTC. Its translation: CASSNLAGGPYEQYF. Filled out from reference TRBV5-6 and TRBJ2-7, the complete variable domain reads DAGVTQSPTHLIKTRGQQVTLRCSPKSGHDTVSWYQQALGQGPQFIFQYYEEEERQRGNFPDRFSGHQFPNYSSELNVNALLLGDSALYLCASSNLAGGPYEQYFGPGTRLTVT.

This chain connects TRBV1 to TRBJ2-2; the table's D call, TRBD2, was not checked against the DNA. TRBV1 is reported as a pseudogene. This CDR3 region has 19 residues. Here the CDR3 DNA reads TGCACCAGCAGCCAAGATAATGGTAGCGGGAGGGCCGGCACCGGGGAGCTGTTTTTT. This gives the protein CTSSQDNGSGRAGTGELFF.

This clonotype was picked up many times. This sequence joins TRBV7-3 and TRBJ2-1; D is undetermined. This CDR3 comprises 16 residues. Trimming took off 5 bases at V and 0 bases at J, with 14 bases between the two ends. Germline V gives CDR1 SGHTA, CDR2 FQGTGA. CDR3 protein: CASSPGVGSSYNEQFF. The CDR3 DNA is TGTGCCAGCAGCCCAGGCGTCGGCAGCTCCTACAATGAGCAGTTCTTC.

This clonotype was observed at least ten times. The rearrangement links TRBV6-2 or TRBV6-3 to TRBJ2-7; D gene uncertain. Trimming removed 5 bases from V and 3 bases from J, with 5 bases in between. Germline V gene data show CDR1 as MNHEY and CDR2 as SVGEGT. This CDR3 has 11 amino acids. The CDR3 reads CASSDNYEQYF. The CDR3 coding sequence is TGTGCCAGCAGTGACAACTACGAGCAGTACTTC.

Many counts were recorded for this clonotype. The chain joins TRBV20-1 to TRBJ2-1; 9 bases match TRBD2. Germline V gives CDR1 DFQATT, CDR2 SNEGSKA (reference sequence). This CDR3 contains 14 residues. V gave up 0 bases and J gave up 4 bases; unmatched junction bases: 1. CDR3 DNA sequence: TGCAGTGCTAGAGATCTAGCGGGATACAATGAGCAGTTCTTC. Its translation: CSARDLAGYNEQFF.

Ten or more counts support this clonotype. The gene calls are TRBV7-6 and TRBJ2-3; D is unclear. Germline V gives CDR1 SGHVS, CDR2 FNYEAQ. This CDR3 comprises 14 residues. Trimming took off 4 bases at V and 1 base at J, with 9 bases between the two ends. CDR3 loop: CASSYSQGTDTQYF. The CDR3 DNA is TGTGCCAGCAGCTATAGCCAGGGCACAGATACGCAGTATTTT.

This chain connects TRBV24-1 to TRBJ2-1; D may be TRBD1 (8 bases). Germline CDR1 KGHDR, CDR2 SFDVKD. V gave up 4 bases and J gave up 4 bases, with 13 bases separating them. The CDR3 extends over 15 amino acids. CDR3 loop: CATSDTGGGYNEQFF. CDR3 DNA: TGTGCCACCAGTGACACAGGGGGGGGATACAATGAGCAGTTCTTC.

This clonotype was detected ten times or more. The chain uses TRBV20-1 and TRBJ1-2, with D unclear. V lost 6 bases and J 1 base, leaving 12 bases between the germline ends. The CDR3 is made up of 13 amino acids. Germline V gene lookup returns CDR1 DFQATT and CDR2 SNEGSKA (reference sequence). CDR3 bases: TGCAGTGCCGCTCTTTGGGTTAACTATGGCTACACCTTC. Translation: CSAALWVNYGYTF.

Ten or more counts support this clonotype. The chain recombines TRBV4-1 with TRBJ1-2, with D tentatively TRBD1 (5 bases). Deletions cut 0 bases from V and 6 bases from J, with 11 bases between. This CDR3 is 14 amino acids long. Germline assignment: CDR1 MGHRA and CDR2 YSYEKL. This CDR3 reads CASSQDAARDGYTF. Written as DNA, the CDR3 is TGCGCCAGCAGCCAAGATGCAGCCAGGGATGGCTACACCTTC.

This clonotype occurred many times. The chain couples TRBV12-3 or TRBV12-4 to TRBJ2-4; the D call may be TRBD1 or TRBD2 (5 bases each). The CDR3 is 13 amino acids. The ends were cut back, 6 bases at V and 8 bases at J, with 14 bases in the middle. In DNA form, the CDR3 reads TGTGCCAGCAGCATCGGGACGGAGGACATTCAGTACTTC. Translating gives CASSIGTEDIQYF.

The genes are TRBV5-4 and TRBJ2-7; D is unclear. This CDR3 is 11 amino acids long. The germline V and J ends were trimmed by 1 base and 7 bases, with 6 bases remaining between them. The germline V gene has CDR1 SGHNT and CDR2 YYREEE (reference sequence). For the CDR3, the DNA is TGTGCCAGCAGCTTGCTGGGGGAGCAGTACTTC. It codes for CASSLLGEQYF. Filled out from reference TRBV5-4 and TRBJ2-7, the complete variable domain reads ETGVTQSPTHLIKTRGQQVTLRCSSQSGHNTVSWYQQALGQGPQFIFQYYREEENGRGNFPPRFSGLQFPNYSSELNVNALELDDSALYLCASSLLGEQYFGPGTRLTVT.

A word on this clonotype: This may come from a read error, since a much larger clone is one base off. This sequence joins TRBV7-2 and TRBJ2-1; D possibly corresponds to TRBD2 (5 bases). CDR1 SGHTA and CDR2 FQGNSA come from the germline V gene. Trimming stripped 3 bases from V and 3 bases from J, with 12 bases between. The CDR3 runs 15 residues. In nucleotides, the CDR3 is TGTGCCAGCAGCTTTGACGGGGTCTTCTACAATGAGCAGTTCTTC. Protein sequence: CASSFDGVFYNEQFF.

In its sample, this clonotype was seen many times. Compared with germline, one end of the junction differs, possibly owing to a read error. The rearrangement links TRBV5-1 to TRBJ1-4; maybe TRBD1 (6 bases). CDR1 is SGHRS, CDR2 YFSETQ, per germline. The CDR3 contains 18 residues. In DNA, the CDR3 is TGCGCCAGCAGTTTGGGGCCCCGGACAGCTGCAACTAATGAAAAACTGTTTTTT. Encoded protein: CASSLGPRTAATNEKLFF.